The clone carrying this TCR beta chain was seen repeatedly, ten times or more. Its antigen is still unknown. Primed by a sample-barcoded 5' primer and a J-beta primer mix, a second PCR proceeded for 7 to 11 cycles. All samples gave at least 2.5 million CDR3-containing paired-end reads. In TCRdb, the 5' RACE reads were re-called with MiXCR into one record per CDR3 protein. The table has 590,000 or so distinct CDR3 sequences, about 30% seen once; the top ten hold about 15%. CDR1 KGHDR and CDR2 SFDVKD come from the germline V gene. V lost 2 bases and J 6 bases, leaving 16 bases between the germline ends. The CDR3 runs 16 residues. Each sample yielded at least 7 million isolated PBMCs. This sample is drawn from a study of blood T cells in healthy people across ages. Findings and caveats of the study: Roughly linear age-related decline in beta diversity appeared, significant by age about 40.

The receptor's source is a woman older than 75 in good health. Source material: blood. This chain connects TRBV24-1 to TRBJ2-1, with D perhaps matching TRBD1 or TRBD2 (5 bases each). Here the CDR3 DNA reads TGTGCCACCAGTGATTCCCTCCCGGGGCTAGGCAATGAGCAGTTCTTC. Translation: CATSDSLPGLGNEQFF.